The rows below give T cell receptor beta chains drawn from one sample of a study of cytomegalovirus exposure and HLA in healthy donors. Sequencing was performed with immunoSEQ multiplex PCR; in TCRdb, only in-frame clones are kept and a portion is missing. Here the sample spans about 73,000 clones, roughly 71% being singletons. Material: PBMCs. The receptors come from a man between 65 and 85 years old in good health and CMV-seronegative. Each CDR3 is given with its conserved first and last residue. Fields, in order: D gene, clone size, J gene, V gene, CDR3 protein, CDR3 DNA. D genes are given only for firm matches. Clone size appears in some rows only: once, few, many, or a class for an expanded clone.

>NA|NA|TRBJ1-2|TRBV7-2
CASSLDPGQGYTF
TGTGCCAGCAGCTTAGATCCAGGGCAAGGCTACACCTTC
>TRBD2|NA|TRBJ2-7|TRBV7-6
CASSLGLAGSYEQYF
TGTGCCAGCAGCTTAGGACTAGCGGGATCCTACGAGCAGTACTTC
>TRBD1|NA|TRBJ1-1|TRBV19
CASRSGTAAPITEAFF
TGTGCCAGTAGATCCGGGACAGCGGCCCCAATAACTGAAGCTTTCTTT
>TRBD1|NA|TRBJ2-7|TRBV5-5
CASSPQPGQGAYEQYF
TGTGCCAGCAGCCCTCAACCGGGACAGGGGGCGTACGAGCAGTACTTC
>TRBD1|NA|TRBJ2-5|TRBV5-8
CASRTGGQETQYF
TGTGCCAGCCGGACAGGGGGGCAAGAGACCCAGTACTTC
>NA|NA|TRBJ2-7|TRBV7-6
CASSLDVGGSGEQYF
TGTGCCAGCAGCTTGGATGTTGGCGGCTCGGGGGAGCAGTACTTC
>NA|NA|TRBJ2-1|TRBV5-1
CASSLRAEGGHEQFF
TGCGCCAGCAGCTTGAGGGCGGAGGGAGGCCATGAGCAGTTCTTC
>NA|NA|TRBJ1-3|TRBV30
CAWGRGIGGNTIYF
TGTGCCTGGGGTCGGGGAATAGGTGGAAACACCATATATTTT
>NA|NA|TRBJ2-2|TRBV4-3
CASSQARDTLVTGELFF
TGCGCCAGCAGCCAAGCAAGGGACACTCTGGTTACCGGGGAGCTGTTTTTT
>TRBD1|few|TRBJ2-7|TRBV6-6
CASSYTGGSDEQYF
TGTGCCAGCAGTTACACAGGGGGTAGCGACGAGCAGTACTTC
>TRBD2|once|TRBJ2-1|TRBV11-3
CASSINRLAGAQQFF
TGTGCCAGCAGTATAAATCGACTAGCGGGAGCGCAGCAGTTCTTC
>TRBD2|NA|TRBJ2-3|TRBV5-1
CASSLTSGRPDTQYF
TGCGCCAGCAGCTTGACTAGCGGGAGGCCAGATACGCAGTATTTT
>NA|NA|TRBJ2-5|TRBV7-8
CASSPDRNTQYF
TGTGCCAGCAGCCCTGACAGGAACACCCAGTACTTC
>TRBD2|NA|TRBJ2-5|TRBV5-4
CASSLVFGARGGGAETQYF
TGTGCCAGCAGCTTGGTTTTTGGGGCCCGCGGCGGGGGGGCAGAGACCCAGTACTTC
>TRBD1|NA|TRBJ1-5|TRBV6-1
CASSETGGLGNQPQHF
TGTGCCAGCAGTGAGACAGGGGGCTTGGGCAATCAGCCCCAGCATTTT
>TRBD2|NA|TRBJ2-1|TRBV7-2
CASSLLPRGGSLSNEQFF
TGTGCCAGCAGCTTATTGCCGCGGGGGGGCTCCCTTTCAAATGAGCAGTTCTTC
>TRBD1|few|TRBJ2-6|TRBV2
CASKRNRGHGANVLTF
TGTGCCAGCAAGAGGAACAGGGGGCATGGGGCCAACGTCCTGACTTTC
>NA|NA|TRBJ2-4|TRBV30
CAWSVSGENIQYF
TGTGCCTGGAGTGTATCCGGGGAAAACATTCAGTACTTC
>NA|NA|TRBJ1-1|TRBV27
CASSFHSRRLMNTEAFF
TGTGCCAGCAGTTTCCACAGTCGGCGCTTAATGAACACTGAAGCTTTCTTT
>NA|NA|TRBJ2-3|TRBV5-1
CASSLTVNGADTQYF
TGCGCCAGCAGCTTGACCGTCAACGGGGCAGATACGCAGTATTTT
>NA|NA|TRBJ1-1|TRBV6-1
CASSNILGAEAFF
TGTGCCAGCAGTAATATTTTGGGCGCTGAAGCTTTCTTT
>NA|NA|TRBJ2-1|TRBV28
CASSSGVTTYNEQFF
TGTGCCAGCAGTTCCGGGGTCACTACCTACAATGAGCAGTTCTTC
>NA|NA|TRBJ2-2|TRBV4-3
CASSQATRGTGELFF
TGCGCCAGCAGCCAAGCAACGCGGGGAACCGGGGAGCTGTTTTTT
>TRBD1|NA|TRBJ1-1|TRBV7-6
CASSTQGGVAEAFF
TGTGCCAGCAGCACACAGGGGGGAGTTGCTGAAGCTTTCTTT
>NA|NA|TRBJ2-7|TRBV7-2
CASSLSTYEQYF
TGTGCCAGCAGCTTGTCTACCTACGAGCAGTACTTC
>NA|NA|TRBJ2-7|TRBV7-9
CATTTSGYEQYF
TGTGCCACCACCACGAGTGGTTACGAGCAGTACTTC
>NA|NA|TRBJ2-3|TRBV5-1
CASSLDGWAPDTQYF
TGCGCCAGCAGCTTGGACGGTTGGGCCCCGGATACGCAGTATTTT
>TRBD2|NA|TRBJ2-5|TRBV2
CASSEAVSGLAGDETQYF
TGTGCCAGCAGTGAAGCGGTGAGCGGGCTAGCGGGAGATGAGACCCAGTACTTC
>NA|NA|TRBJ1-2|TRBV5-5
CASSLAGFVEGYTF
TGTGCCAGCAGCTTGGCCGGATTTGTGGAGGGCTACACCTTC
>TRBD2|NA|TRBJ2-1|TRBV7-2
CASSLTRTSGIRNEQFF
TGTGCCAGCAGCCTAACCAGGACTAGCGGGATCAGGAATGAGCAGTTCTTC
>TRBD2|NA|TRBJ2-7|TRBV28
CASSPTSGGLYEQYF
TGTGCCAGCAGCCCAACTAGCGGGGGACTCTACGAGCAGTACTTC
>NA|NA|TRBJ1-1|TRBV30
CAWSAGSQAFF
TGTGCCTGGAGTGCCGGGAGTCAAGCTTTCTTT
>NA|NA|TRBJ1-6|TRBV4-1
CASSQYGGYNSPLHF
TGCGCCAGCAGCCAATACGGGGGTTATAATTCACCCCTCCACTTT
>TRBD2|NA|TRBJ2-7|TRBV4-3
CASSPSLAATYEQYF
TGCGCCAGCAGCCCATCCCTAGCGGCAACCTACGAGCAGTACTTC
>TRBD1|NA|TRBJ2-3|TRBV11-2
CASSLWGQVGTDTQYF
TGTGCCAGCAGCTTATGGGGACAGGTCGGCACAGATACGCAGTATTTT
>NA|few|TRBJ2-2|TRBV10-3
CAISEGGGFTGELFF
TGTGCCATCAGTGAGGGAGGGGGCTTCACCGGGGAGCTGTTTTTT
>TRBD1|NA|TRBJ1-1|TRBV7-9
CASSLGTGAQNTEAFF
TGTGCCAGCAGCTTGGGGACAGGGGCCCAAAACACTGAAGCTTTCTTT
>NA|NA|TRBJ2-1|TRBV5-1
CASSLAEDEQFF
TGCGCCAGCAGCTTGGCCGAGGATGAGCAGTTCTTC
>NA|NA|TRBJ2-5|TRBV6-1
CASSEVPTGFGGETQYF
TGTGCCAGCAGTGAAGTCCCCACAGGGTTTGGGGGAGAGACCCAGTACTTC
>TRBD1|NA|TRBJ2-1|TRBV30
CAWGKGTGVRVQFF
TGTGCCTGGGGGAAAGGGACAGGGGTTCGAGTGCAGTTCTTC
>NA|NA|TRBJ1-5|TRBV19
CASSLGQPNQPQHF
TGTGCCAGTAGTTTAGGACAGCCGAATCAGCCCCAGCATTTT
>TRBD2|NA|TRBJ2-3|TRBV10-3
CAISESAGHTDTQYF
TGTGCCATCAGTGAGTCAGCGGGGCACACAGATACGCAGTATTTT
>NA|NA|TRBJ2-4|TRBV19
CASSIPRPPGSSSLAKNIQYF
TGTGCCAGTAGTATCCCCCGCCCCCCGGGATCCTCCTCCTTAGCCAAAAACATTCAGTACTTC
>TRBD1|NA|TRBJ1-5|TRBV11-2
CASSLGGQGNQPQHF
TGTGCCAGCAGCTTAGGTGGACAGGGCAATCAGCCCCAGCATTTT
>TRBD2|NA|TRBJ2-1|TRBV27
CASSLFGGGIYNEQFF
TGTGCCAGCAGTTTATTCGGCGGGGGGATCTACAATGAGCAGTTCTTC
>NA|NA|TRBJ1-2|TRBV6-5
CASSHRQGGGYTF
TGTGCCAGCAGTCACCGGCAGGGAGGGGGCTACACCTTC
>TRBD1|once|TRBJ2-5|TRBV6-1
CASSTDREQETQYF
TGTGCCAGCAGTACGGACAGGGAACAAGAGACCCAGTACTTC
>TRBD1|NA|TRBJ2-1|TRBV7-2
CASSRILGTGTYNEQFF
TGTGCCAGCAGCCGAATCCTCGGGACAGGGACTTACAATGAGCAGTTCTTC
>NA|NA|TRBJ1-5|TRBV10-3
CAISDGGVRSNSNQPQHF
TGTGCCATCAGTGACGGGGGGGTTCGGAGTAATAGCAATCAGCCCCAGCATTTT
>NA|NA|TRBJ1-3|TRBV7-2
CASSLAGQSTGNTIYF
TGTGCCAGCAGCTTAGCAGGACAATCTACGGGAAACACCATATATTTT
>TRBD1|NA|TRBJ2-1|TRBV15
CATSRAGQGNNEQFF
TGTGCCACCAGCAGAGCCGGACAGGGCAACAATGAGCAGTTCTTC
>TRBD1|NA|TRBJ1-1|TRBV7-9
CASSLGTGGARTEAFF
TGTGCCAGCAGCTTAGGGACAGGGGGCGCTCGGACTGAAGCTTTCTTT
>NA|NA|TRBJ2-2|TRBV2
CASTGTGTGELFF
TGTGCCAGCACCGGTACGGGGACCGGGGAGCTGTTTTTT
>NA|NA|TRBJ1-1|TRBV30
CAWSPGGSPNTEAFF
TGTGCCTGGAGTCCCGGGGGATCCCCGAACACTGAAGCTTTCTTT
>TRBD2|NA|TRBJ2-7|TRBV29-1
CSAYREVNEQYF
TGCAGCGCTTACCGGGAGGTTAACGAGCAGTACTTC